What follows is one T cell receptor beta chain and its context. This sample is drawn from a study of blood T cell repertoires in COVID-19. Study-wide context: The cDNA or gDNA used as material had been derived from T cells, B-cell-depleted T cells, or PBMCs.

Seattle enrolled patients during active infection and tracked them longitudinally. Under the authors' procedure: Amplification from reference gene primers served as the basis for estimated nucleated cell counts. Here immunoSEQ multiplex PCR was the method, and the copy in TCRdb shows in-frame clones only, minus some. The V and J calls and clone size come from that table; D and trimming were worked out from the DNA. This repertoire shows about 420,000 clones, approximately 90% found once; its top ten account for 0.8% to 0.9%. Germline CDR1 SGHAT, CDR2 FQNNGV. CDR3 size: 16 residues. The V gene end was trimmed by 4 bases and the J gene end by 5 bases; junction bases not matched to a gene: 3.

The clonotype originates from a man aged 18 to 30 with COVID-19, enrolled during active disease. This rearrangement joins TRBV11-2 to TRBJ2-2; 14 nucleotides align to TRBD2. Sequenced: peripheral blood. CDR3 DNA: TGTGCCAGCAGCTCGGGACTAGCGGGAGTTACCGGGGAGCTGTTTTTT. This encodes CASSSGLAGVTGELFF. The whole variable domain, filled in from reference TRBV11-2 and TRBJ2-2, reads EAGVAQSPRYKIIEKRQSVAFWCNPISGHATLYWYQQILGQGPKLLIQFQNNGVVDDSQLPKDRFSAERLKGVDSTLKIQPAKLEDSAVYLCASSSGLAGVTGELFFGEGSRLTVL.